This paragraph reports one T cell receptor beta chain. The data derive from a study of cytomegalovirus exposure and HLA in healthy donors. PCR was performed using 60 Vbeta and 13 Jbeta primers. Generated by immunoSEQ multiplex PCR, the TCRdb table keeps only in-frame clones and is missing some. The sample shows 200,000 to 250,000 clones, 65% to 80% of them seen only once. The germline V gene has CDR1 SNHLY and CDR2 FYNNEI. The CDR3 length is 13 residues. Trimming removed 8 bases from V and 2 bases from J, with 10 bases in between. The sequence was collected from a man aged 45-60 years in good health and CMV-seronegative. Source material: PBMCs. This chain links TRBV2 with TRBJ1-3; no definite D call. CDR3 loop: CASGRETGNTIYF. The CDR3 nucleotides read TGTGCCAGCGGCCGGGAGACTGGAAACACCATATATTTT.